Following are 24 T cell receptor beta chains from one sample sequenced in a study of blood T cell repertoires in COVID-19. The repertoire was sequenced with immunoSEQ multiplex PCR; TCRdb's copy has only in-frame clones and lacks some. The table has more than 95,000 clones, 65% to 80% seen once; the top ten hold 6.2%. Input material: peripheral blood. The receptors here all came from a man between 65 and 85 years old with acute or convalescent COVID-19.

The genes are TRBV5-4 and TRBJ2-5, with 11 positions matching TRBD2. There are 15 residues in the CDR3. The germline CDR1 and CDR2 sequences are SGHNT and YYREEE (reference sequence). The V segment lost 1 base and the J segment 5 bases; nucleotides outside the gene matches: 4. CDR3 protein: CASSLRLAGSETQYF. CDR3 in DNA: TGTGCCAGCAGCTTGAGACTAGCGGGGAGTGAGACCCAGTACTTC.

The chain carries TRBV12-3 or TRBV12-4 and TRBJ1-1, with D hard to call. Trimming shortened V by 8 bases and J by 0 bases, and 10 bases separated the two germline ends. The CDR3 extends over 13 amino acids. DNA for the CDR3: TGTGCCAGCTTGCGGGGAATGAACACTGAAGCTTTCTTT. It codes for CASLRGMNTEAFF.

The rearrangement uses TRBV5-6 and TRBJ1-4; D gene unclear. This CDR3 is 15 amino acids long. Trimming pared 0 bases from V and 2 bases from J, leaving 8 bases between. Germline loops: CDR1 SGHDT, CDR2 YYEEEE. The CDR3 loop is CASSLDPSTNEKLFF. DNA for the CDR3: TGTGCCAGCAGCTTGGATCCGTCGACTAATGAAAAACTGTTTTTT.

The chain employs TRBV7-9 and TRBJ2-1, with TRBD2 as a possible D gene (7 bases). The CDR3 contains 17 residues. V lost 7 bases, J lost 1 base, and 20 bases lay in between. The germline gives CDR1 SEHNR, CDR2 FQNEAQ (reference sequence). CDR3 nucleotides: TGTGCCAGCACCCCTTTTTCGGGGGGCCTGTCCTACAATGAGCAGTTCTTC. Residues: CASTPFSGGLSYNEQFF.

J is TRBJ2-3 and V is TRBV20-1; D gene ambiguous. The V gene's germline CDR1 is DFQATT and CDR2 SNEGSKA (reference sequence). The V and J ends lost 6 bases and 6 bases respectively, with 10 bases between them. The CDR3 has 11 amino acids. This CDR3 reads CSARIKDTQYF. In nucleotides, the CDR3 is TGCAGTGCGCGGATTAAGGATACGCAGTATTTT.

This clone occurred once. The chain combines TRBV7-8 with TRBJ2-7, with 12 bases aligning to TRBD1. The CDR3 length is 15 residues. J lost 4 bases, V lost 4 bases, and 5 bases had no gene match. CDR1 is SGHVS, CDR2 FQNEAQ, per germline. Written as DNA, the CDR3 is TGTGCCAGCAGCTCATGGGACAGGGGGCTGTACGAGCAGTACTTC. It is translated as CASSSWDRGLYEQYF.

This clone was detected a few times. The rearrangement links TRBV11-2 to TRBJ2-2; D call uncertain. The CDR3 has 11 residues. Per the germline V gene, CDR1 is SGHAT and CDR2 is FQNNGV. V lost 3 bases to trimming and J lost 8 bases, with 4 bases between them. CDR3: CASSFMGELFF. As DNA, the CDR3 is TGTGCCAGCAGCTTCATGGGGGAGCTGTTTTTT.

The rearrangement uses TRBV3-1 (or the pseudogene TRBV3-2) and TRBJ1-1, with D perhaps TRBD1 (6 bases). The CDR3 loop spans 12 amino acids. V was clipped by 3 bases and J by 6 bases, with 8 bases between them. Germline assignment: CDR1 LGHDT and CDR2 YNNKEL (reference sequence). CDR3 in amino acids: CASSQRTAEAFF. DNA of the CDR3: TGTGCCAGCAGCCAGAGGACAGCTGAAGCTTTCTTT.

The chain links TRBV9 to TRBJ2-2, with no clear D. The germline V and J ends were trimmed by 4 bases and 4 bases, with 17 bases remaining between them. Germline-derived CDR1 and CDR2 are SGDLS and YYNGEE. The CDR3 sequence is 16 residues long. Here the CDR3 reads CASSPLLALGTGELFF. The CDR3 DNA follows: TGTGCCAGCAGCCCCCTCTTAGCCCTTGGCACCGGGGAGCTGTTTTTT.

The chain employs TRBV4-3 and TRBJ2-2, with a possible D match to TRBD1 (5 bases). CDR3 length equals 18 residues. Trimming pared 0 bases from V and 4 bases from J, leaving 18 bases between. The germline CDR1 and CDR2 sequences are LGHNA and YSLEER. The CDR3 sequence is CASSQDIADRYPTGELFF. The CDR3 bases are TGCGCCAGCAGCCAAGATATCGCCGACAGATACCCCACCGGGGAGCTGTTTTTT.

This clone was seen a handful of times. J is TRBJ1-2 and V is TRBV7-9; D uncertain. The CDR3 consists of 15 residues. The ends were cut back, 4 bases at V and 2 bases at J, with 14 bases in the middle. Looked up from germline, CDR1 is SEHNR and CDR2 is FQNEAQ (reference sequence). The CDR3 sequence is CASSSPEGGNYGYTF. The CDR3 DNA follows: TGTGCCAGCAGCTCCCCTGAGGGTGGGAACTATGGCTACACCTTC.

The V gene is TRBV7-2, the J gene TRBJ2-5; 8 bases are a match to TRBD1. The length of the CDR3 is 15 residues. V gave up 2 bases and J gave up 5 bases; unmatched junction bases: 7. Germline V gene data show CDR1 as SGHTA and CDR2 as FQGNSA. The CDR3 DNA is TGTGCCAGCAGCTTACAGGGGGCTAGAGTCGAGACCCAGTACTTC. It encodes CASSLQGARVETQYF.

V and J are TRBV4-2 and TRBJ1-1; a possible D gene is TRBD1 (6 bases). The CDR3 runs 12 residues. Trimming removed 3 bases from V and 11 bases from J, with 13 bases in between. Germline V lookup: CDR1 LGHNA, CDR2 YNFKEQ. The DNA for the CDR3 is TGTGCCAGCAGCCAGGATGACAGGAGGGCTTTCTTT. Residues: CASSQDDRRAFF.

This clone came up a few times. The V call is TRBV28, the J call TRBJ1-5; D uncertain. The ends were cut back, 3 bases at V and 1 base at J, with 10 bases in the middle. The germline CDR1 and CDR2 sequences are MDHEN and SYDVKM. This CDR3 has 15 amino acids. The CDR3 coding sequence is TGTGCCAGCAGTTTTTTTCTCAGGAGCAATCAGCCCCAGCATTTT. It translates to CASSFFLRSNQPQHF.

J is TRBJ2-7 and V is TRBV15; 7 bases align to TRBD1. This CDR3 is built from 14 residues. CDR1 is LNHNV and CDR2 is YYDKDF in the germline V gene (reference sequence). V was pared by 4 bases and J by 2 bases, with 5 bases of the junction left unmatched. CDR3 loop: CATSKTRGPYEQYF. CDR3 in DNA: TGTGCCACCAGCAAGACGAGGGGGCCCTACGAGCAGTACTTC.

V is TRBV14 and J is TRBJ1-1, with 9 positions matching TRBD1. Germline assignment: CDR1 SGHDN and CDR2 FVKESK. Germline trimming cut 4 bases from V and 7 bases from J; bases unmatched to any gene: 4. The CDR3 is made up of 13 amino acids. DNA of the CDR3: TGTGCCAGCAGCCTAGGGACAGGGCTTGAAGCTTTCTTT. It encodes CASSLGTGLEAFF.

CDR3 nucleotides: TGTGCCAGTAGTCCCCGGGGGAGACTACTAGCGGGTCGACTTGCTGAGCAGTTCTTC. This translates into CASSPRGRLLAGRLAEQFF. The J gene is TRBJ2-1, the V gene TRBV19; 9 bases fit TRBD2. The V segment lost 5 bases and the J segment 9 bases; nucleotides outside the gene matches: 23. CDR3 size: 19 residues. Germline lookup yields CDR1 LNHDA and CDR2 SQIVND (reference sequence).

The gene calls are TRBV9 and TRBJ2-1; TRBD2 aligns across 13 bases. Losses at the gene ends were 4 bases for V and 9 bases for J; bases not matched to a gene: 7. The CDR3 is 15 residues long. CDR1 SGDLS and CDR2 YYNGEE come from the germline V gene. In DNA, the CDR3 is TGTGCCAGCAGCCCAGGACTAGCGGGGGCGAGTGAGCAGTTCTTC. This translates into CASSPGLAGASEQFF.

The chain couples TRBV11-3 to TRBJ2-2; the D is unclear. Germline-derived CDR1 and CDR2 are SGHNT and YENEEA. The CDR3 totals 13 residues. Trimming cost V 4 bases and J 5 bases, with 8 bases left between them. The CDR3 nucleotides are TGTGCCAGCAGCTCCGTCCGGACCGGGGAGCTGTTTTTT. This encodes CASSSVRTGELFF.

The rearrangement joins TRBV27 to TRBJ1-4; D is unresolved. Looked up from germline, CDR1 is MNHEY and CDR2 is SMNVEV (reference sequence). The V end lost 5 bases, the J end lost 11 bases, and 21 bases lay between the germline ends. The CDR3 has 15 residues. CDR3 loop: CASSAEGARRGKLFF. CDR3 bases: TGTGCCAGCAGTGCCGAGGGTGCCCGTCGCGGGAAACTGTTTTTT.

The CDR3 coding sequence is TGTGCAAGTCCCTGCCACACTAGCGGATTACAGATGGCCAAAAACATTCAGTACTTC. Translating gives CASPCHTSGLQMAKNIQYF. The rearrangement joins TRBV12-2 to TRBJ2-4; TRBD2, the table's D call, was not compared with the DNA. TRBV12-2 is a recognized pseudogene. CDR3 size: 19 residues.

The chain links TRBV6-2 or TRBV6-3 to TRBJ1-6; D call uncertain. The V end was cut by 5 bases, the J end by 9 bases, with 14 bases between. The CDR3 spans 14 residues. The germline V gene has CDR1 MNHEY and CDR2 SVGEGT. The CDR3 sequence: CASSLGPGGSPLHF. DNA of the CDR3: TGTGCCAGCAGTCTGGGCCCCGGAGGTTCACCCCTCCACTTT.

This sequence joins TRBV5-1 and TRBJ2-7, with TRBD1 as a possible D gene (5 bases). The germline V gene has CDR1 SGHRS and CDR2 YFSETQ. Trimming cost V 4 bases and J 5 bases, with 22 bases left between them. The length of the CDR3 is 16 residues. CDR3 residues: CASSRALGASVDEQYF. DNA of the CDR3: TGCGCCAGCAGCCGGGCCCTAGGGGCTAGTGTCGACGAGCAGTACTTC.

DNA of the CDR3: TGTGCCAGCAGCCCTTGGGGCGGGGGCACCGGGGAGCTGTTTTTT. Translation: CASSPWGGGTGELFF. The V and J genes are TRBV7-3 and TRBJ2-2; TRBD2 matches at 7 bases. The CDR3 is 15 amino acids. Germline CDR1 SGHTA, CDR2 FQGTGA. The V segment lost 5 bases and the J segment 4 bases; nucleotides outside the gene matches: 7.